This TCR beta chain derives from a study of T cell repertoires in cytomegalovirus infection. As for the study in general: HLA-B-restricted CMV epitopes that are well studied were used alongside recently identified HLA-C-restricted ones. Regarding the study as a whole: Ex vivo, HLA-C-restricted CMV-specific TCR beta clonotypes prevailed over the rest of the response.

This CDR3 region has 13 residues. The V gene's germline CDR1 is MDHEN and CDR2 SYDVKM. Trimming removed 6 bases at V and 6 bases at J, with 12 bases between. TCRdb used MiXCR to reprocess the reads, holding one entry per CDR3 protein. The repertoire holds 650,000 to 900,000 distinct CDR3 sequences, with almost 30% as singletons. As for this clonotype: Its antigen is as yet unknown.

The receptor comes from a human donor in good health (CMV status not recorded). Some clones in this sample may be carry-over from other donors' samples. This specimen was cultured CD8+ T cells from PBMCs, taken from culture after CMV antigen stimulation. V is TRBV28 and J is TRBJ1-5; D call uncertain. This CDR3 is CASRLNLGQPQHF. CDR3 sequence (DNA): TGTGCCAGCAGACTGAACCTCGGTCAGCCCCAGCATTTT.